Each of the 25 T cell receptor beta chains below was sequenced from the same sample in a study of CD8+CD57+ T cells in acquired aplastic anemia. Genomic DNA served as template for TCR beta VDJ and CDR3 profiling. One entry per CDR3 protein results from TCRdb running MiXCR on the reads. The table records 400,000 to 600,000 distinct CDR3 sequences, around 33% of them present only once. CD8+CD57+ cell expansion had been shown by flow cytometry in patients chosen for sequencing. Sequencing input: sorted CD4+, CD8+, or CD8+CD57+ T cells (not recorded which) from PBMCs. These TCRs come from a human donor with aplastic anemia.

This clonotype was recorded many times. Germline is not matched at one junction end, which may reflect a read error. This sequence joins TRBV7-6 and TRBJ2-3; no clear D gene. Per the germline V gene, CDR1 is SGHVS and CDR2 is FNYEAQ. The CDR3 contains 14 residues. The CDR3 coding sequence is TGTGCTAGCAGCTTGGCAGAGAGCACAGATACGCAGTATTTT. Protein product: CASSLAESTDTQYF.

This clonotype was recorded at least ten times. The V and J genes are TRBV19 and TRBJ2-2, with 7 bases aligning to TRBD1. V shed 9 bases, J shed 7 bases, and the junction held 5 bases outside the gene matches. The CDR3 runs 12 residues. Germline V gene lookup returns CDR1 LNHDA and CDR2 SQIVND (reference sequence). The CDR3 bases are TGTGCCAGCCGACAGGGTTTCGGGGAGCTGTTTTTT. This gives the protein CASRQGFGELFF. Filled out from reference TRBV19 and TRBJ2-2, the complete variable domain reads DGGITQSPKYLFRKEGQNVTLSCEQNLNHDAMYWYRQDPGQGLRLIYYSQIVNDFQKGDIAEGYSVSREKKESFPLTVTSAQKNPTAFYLCASRQGFGELFFGEGSRLTVL.

Ten or more counts support this clonotype. This sequence joins TRBV20-1 and TRBJ1-2; possible D gene TRBD1, 5 bases. CDR1 and CDR2 (germline): DFQATT, SNEGSKA (reference sequence). This CDR3 has 13 residues. V was shortened by 1 base and J by 8 bases, with 14 bases between the two germline ends. This CDR3 is CSARGEGDGGYTF. CDR3 sequence (DNA): TGCAGTGCTAGAGGAGAAGGGGACGGCGGCTACACCTTC.

A single count supports this clonotype. J is TRBJ2-7 and V is TRBV11-1, with 13 bases that match TRBD2. The CDR3 sequence is 16 residues long. The germline V gene has CDR1 SGHAT and CDR2 FQDESV (reference sequence). J lost 3 bases, V lost 5 bases, and 7 bases had no gene match. The CDR3: CASSLGTSGIFYEQYF. DNA for the CDR3: TGTGCCAGCAGCCTAGGGACTAGCGGGATATTCTACGAGCAGTACTTC.

This clonotype showed up many times. J is TRBJ1-2 and V is TRBV29-1; 9 nucleotides line up with TRBD1. This CDR3 has 13 amino acids. The junction had 8 bases not matched to a gene; V was cut back by 4 bases and J by 8 bases. Per the germline V gene, CDR1 is SQVTM and CDR2 is ANQGSEA. The CDR3 DNA sequence: TGCAGCGTTGGAGGACAGGGGACGGGAGGCTACACCTTC. It specifies CSVGGQGTGGYTF.

This clonotype was seen repeatedly, ten times or more. J is TRBJ1-3 and V is TRBV20-1, with D perhaps TRBD1 (6 bases). V was cut by 1 base and J by 16 bases, with 23 bases left in between. This CDR3 is built from 14 residues. Germline assignment: CDR1 DFQATT and CDR2 SNEGSKA (reference sequence). The CDR3 reads CSARVSGAGGTEYF. CDR3 in DNA: TGCAGTGCTAGAGTCTCAGGGGCTGGAGGTACCGAGTATTTT.

This clonotype occurred a few times. This chain joins TRBV3-1 and TRBJ2-5, with unresolved D. This CDR3 comprises 13 residues. The V gene's germline CDR1 is LGHDT and CDR2 YNNKEL (reference sequence). Deletions cut 1 base from V and 4 bases from J, with 7 bases between. CDR3 region: CASSQGQRETQYF. The DNA of the CDR3 is TGTGCCAGCAGCCAAGGTCAGCGAGAGACCCAGTACTTC.

This clonotype was counted at least ten times. The CDR3 sequence is CSVEDRGRPPAGETQYF. Here the CDR3 DNA reads TGCAGCGTTGAAGATCGGGGAAGGCCTCCGGCCGGGGAGACCCAGTACTTC. The chain carries TRBV29-1 and TRBJ2-5; perhaps TRBD2 as D (5 bases). V was trimmed by 0 bases and J by 5 bases, leaving 22 bases between them. Per germline, CDR1 SQVTM and CDR2 ANQGSEA. This CDR3 contains 17 residues. Full variable domain (missing parts from reference TRBV29-1 and TRBJ2-5): SAVISQKPSRDICQRGTSLTIQCQVDSQVTMMFWYRQQPGQSLTLIATANQGSEATYESGFVIDKFPISRPNLTFSTLTVSNMSPEDSSIYLCSVEDRGRPPAGETQYFGPGTRLLVL.

In the case of this clonotype: One end of the junction fails to match germline, which may point to a read error. The rearrangement uses TRBV5-1 and TRBJ2-7, with TRBD1 matching over 9 bases. Germline CDR1 and CDR2: SGHRS and YFSETQ. The CDR3 has 14 residues. CDR3 residues: CASSLGQGGYEQHF. CDR3 nucleotide sequence: TGCGCCAGCAGCTTGGGACAGGGGGGCTACGAGCAGCACTTC.

On this clonotype: Sequence at one end of the junction differs from germline and may be a read error. V usage is TRBV2 and J usage is TRBJ1-1; D is unclear. The germline gives CDR1 SNHLY, CDR2 FYNNEI. The CDR3 has 11 residues. In DNA, the CDR3 is TGTGCCAGCAGAGAGAACACTGAAACTTTCTTT. It specifies CASRENTETFF.

In this sample, this clonotype turned up many times. The V call is TRBV2, the J call TRBJ1-1; 7 nucleotides align to TRBD1. The junction had 2 bases not matched to a gene; V was cut back by 3 bases and J by 10 bases. Germline CDR1 is SNHLY and CDR2 is FYNNEI. CDR3 length equals 11 residues. The CDR3 nucleotides read TGTGCCAGCAGTGACAGGGGGTTAGCTTTCTTT. Translated: CASSDRGLAFF.

Ten or more counts support this clonotype. The chain is built from TRBV20-1 and TRBJ2-7; 7 bases line up with TRBD2. This CDR3 contains 15 residues. V trimming: 0 bases; J trimming: 4 bases; junction bases outside the gene matches: 9. The germline V gene has CDR1 DFQATT and CDR2 SNEGSKA (reference sequence). The CDR3 region is CSARDYAASGYEQYF. For the CDR3, the DNA is TGCAGTGCTAGAGACTATGCAGCTAGCGGATACGAGCAGTACTTC.

This clonotype was seen more than once but under ten times. The CDR3 reads CASSLTMDHGYTF. CDR3 sequence (DNA): TGTGCCAGCAGCCTAACAATGGACCATGGCTACACCTTC. The chain is built from TRBV3-1 and TRBJ1-2; no clear D gene. Trimming took 4 bases from V and 6 from J, leaving 12 bases between them. Germline V lookup: CDR1 LGHDT, CDR2 YNNKEL (reference sequence). The CDR3 is 13 residues long.

The chain joins TRBV20-1 to TRBJ2-7, with 10 bases fitting TRBD1. After removal of 6 bases from V and 5 bases from J, the junction contained 10 bases not matched to a gene. CDR1 and CDR2 (germline): DFQATT, SNEGSKA (reference sequence). CDR3 size: 14 residues. CDR3 nucleotides: TGCAGTGCCAGCAGGGGACAGGGGCTGCACGAGCAGTACTTC. Translating gives CSASRGQGLHEQYF.

The chain recombines TRBV25-1 with TRBJ2-1, with 7 bases fitting TRBD2. V was pared by 6 bases and J by 5 bases, with 10 bases of the junction left unmatched. Germline V gene lookup returns CDR1 MGHDK and CDR2 SYGVNS. The CDR3 spans 15 residues. The CDR3 here is CASSRPTSVHNEQFF. CDR3 nucleotide sequence: TGTGCCAGCAGCCGCCCCACTAGCGTCCACAATGAGCAGTTCTTC.

Many counts were recorded for this clonotype. This chain uses TRBV24-1 with TRBJ1-5; no clear D. The CDR3 runs 17 residues. Germline CDR1 reads KGHDR; CDR2 reads SFDVKD. The V end lost 3 bases, the J end lost 6 bases, and 20 bases lay between the germline ends. CDR3 bases: TGTGCCACCAGTGATCATGACACTCTCTTTCCCTTTCAGCCCCAGCATTTT. This translates into CATSDHDTLFPFQPQHF.

The chain employs TRBV6-1 and TRBJ2-1; D is unresolved. V was trimmed by 5 bases and J by 10 bases, leaving 15 bases between them. The CDR3 covers 13 residues. The germline V gene encodes CDR1 MNHNS and CDR2 SASEGT. In DNA, the CDR3 is TGTGCCAGCAGTCCTCAGTGGGGTGACGAGCAGTTCTTC. The encoded protein is CASSPQWGDEQFF.

Only a few counts were recorded for this clonotype. The CDR3 reads CASSLVFRDTGELFF. The CDR3 nucleotides are TGTGCCAGCAGCTTAGTCTTTCGAGACACCGGGGAGCTGTTTTTT. V usage is TRBV7-2 and J usage is TRBJ2-2; D call uncertain. Trimming removed 1 base at V and 3 bases at J, with 9 bases between. The CDR3 runs 15 residues. CDR1 SGHTA and CDR2 FQGNSA come from the germline V gene.

The chain is built from TRBV12-3 or TRBV12-4 and TRBJ1-1, with no clear D. With 5 bases removed from V and 5 bases from J, the gap between germline ends came to 9 bases. The CDR3 contains 12 residues. The CDR3 sequence: CASSPSWTEAFF. In DNA, the CDR3 is TGTGCCAGCAGTCCGAGCTGGACTGAAGCTTTCTTT.

A note on this clonotype: This may be a read error, as it is one base from a much larger clone. The chain joins TRBV29-1 to TRBJ2-1; D is perhaps TRBD2 (5 bases). CDR3 length equals 14 residues. Germline lookup yields CDR1 SQVTM and CDR2 ANQGSEA. This CDR3 reads CSVERGAELDEQSF. The CDR3 nucleotides read TGCAGCGTTGAACGGGGAGCCGAACTGGATGAGCAGTCCTTC.

This clonotype occurred many times. V is TRBV19 and J is TRBJ2-3, with D tentatively TRBD1 (5 bases). Trimming stripped 0 bases from V and 6 bases from J, with 13 bases between. Germline V lookup: CDR1 LNHDA, CDR2 SQIVND (reference sequence). The CDR3 spans 15 residues. The CDR3 DNA follows: TGTGCCAGTAGTATAGAGCGGCAGGGCCCGGATACGCAGTATTTT. Amino acids: CASSIERQGPDTQYF.

The chain carries TRBV12-3 or TRBV12-4 and TRBJ1-6, with a tentative D call TRBD1 (5 bases). This CDR3 is 15 amino acids long. V lost 7 bases and J 3 bases, leaving 13 bases between the germline ends. CDR3 DNA: TGTGCCAGCATGGGGGGAGGGTTCTATAATTCACCCCTCCACTTT. This sequence encodes CASMGGGFYNSPLHF.

The chain joins TRBV10-2 to TRBJ1-2; 10 bases are shared with TRBD1. Trimming removed 2 bases from V and 4 bases from J; junction bases left unmatched: 4. The CDR3 runs to 15 residues. Germline assignment: CDR1 WSHSY and CDR2 SAAADI. CDR3 loop: CASSEGQGDLYGYTF. CDR3 bases: TGCGCCAGCAGTGAGGGACAGGGGGACCTCTATGGCTACACCTTC.

The chain has TRBV11-1 and TRBJ2-1; either TRBD1 or TRBD2 may fit D (5 bases each). Trimming removed 1 base at V and 7 bases at J, with 11 bases between. There are 14 residues in the CDR3. CDR1 is SGHAT, CDR2 FQDESV, per germline (reference sequence). CDR3: CASSLGGLANEQFF. CDR3 nucleotide sequence: TGTGCCAGCAGCTTAGGGGGCCTAGCTAATGAGCAGTTCTTC. Looking up the rest from reference TRBV11-1 and TRBJ2-1 gives the full variable domain: EAEVAQSPRYKITEKSQAVAFWCDPISGHATLYWYRQILGQGPELLVQFQDESVVDDSQLPKDRFSAERLKGVDSTLKIQPAELGDSAMYLCASSLGGLANEQFFGPGTRLTVL.

This clonotype was detected ten times or more. The rearrangement links TRBV4-1 to TRBJ1-2; no definite D call. Germline values: CDR1 MGHRA, CDR2 YSYEKL. V was cut by 4 bases and J by 6 bases, with 15 bases left in between. This CDR3 has 14 amino acids. Here the CDR3 DNA reads TGCGCCAGCAGCCGAATCGGTGGAGGCCATGGCTACACCTTC. It codes for CASSRIGGGHGYTF.